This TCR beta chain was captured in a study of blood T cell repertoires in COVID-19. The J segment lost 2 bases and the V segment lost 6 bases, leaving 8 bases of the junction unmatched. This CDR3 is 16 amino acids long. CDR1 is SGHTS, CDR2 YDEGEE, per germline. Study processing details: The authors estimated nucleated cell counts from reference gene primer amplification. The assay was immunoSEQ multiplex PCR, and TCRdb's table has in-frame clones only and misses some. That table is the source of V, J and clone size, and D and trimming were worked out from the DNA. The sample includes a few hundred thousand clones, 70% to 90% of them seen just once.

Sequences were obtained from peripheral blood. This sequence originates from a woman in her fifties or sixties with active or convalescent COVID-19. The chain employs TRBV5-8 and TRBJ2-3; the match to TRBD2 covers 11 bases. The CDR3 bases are TGTGCCAGCACCCAGGCTAGCGGGAGGACCACAGATACGCAGTATTTT. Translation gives CASTQASGRTTDTQYF.